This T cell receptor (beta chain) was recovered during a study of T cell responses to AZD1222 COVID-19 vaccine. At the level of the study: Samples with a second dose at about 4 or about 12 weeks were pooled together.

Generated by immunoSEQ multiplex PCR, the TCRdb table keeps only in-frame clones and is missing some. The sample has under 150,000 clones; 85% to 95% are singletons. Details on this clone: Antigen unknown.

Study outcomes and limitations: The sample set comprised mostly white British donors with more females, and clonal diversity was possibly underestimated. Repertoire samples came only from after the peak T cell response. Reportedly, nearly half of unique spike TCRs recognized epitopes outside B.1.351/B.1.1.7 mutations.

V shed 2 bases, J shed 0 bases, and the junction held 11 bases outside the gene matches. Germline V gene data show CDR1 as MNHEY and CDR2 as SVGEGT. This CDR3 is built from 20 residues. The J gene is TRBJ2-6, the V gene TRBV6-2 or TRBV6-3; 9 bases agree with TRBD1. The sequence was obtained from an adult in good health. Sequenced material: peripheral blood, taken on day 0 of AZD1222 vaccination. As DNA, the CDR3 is TGTGCCAGCAGTTACAGTAGGGACAGGGATCACTACTCTGGGGCCAACGTCCTGACTTTC. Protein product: CASSYSRDRDHYSGANVLTF.